Sequencing of this T cell receptor beta chain was carried out in a study of blood T cells in healthy people across ages. Findings and limits, study-wide: Fewer expanded clones and more diversity marked long-lived versus aged donors.

This clonotype was seen only a few times. Its cognate antigen is unknown. Combining a sample-barcoded 5' primer with a J-beta primer mix, a second PCR ran for roughly 6 to 11 cycles. Researchers report that a template-switch adaptor with 12 random nucleotides tagged each cDNA molecule. A single record per CDR3 protein comes from TCRdb applying MiXCR to the 5' RACE reads. The sample shows around 1.5 million distinct CDR3 sequences, around two fifths of them seen only once. Trimming took off 1 base at V and 8 bases at J, with 11 bases between the two ends. The V gene's germline CDR1 is SGHTA and CDR2 FQGNSA. The CDR3 consists of 13 residues. Each individual donor underwent a draw of about 11 milliliters of peripheral blood.

This sequence joins TRBV7-2 and TRBJ1-2, with D uncertain. The specimen was blood. The source is a woman aged 18 to 35 in good health. The CDR3 reads CASSLDLNWGYTF. CDR3 coding DNA: TGTGCCAGCAGCTTAGACTTGAACTGGGGCTACACCTTC.